These 3 T cell receptor beta chains originate from one sample sequenced in a study of T cells in tuberculosis. Sorting used thawed, overnight-rested PBMC stained with anti-CD3, a viability dye and GMM-loaded CD1B tetramer. The CD1B tetramers carried C32 glucose monomycolate purified from Rhodococcus equi. Some clones are missing from TCRdb's copy, which holds only in-frame ones; the method was immunoSEQ multiplex PCR. The repertoire consists of roughly 92,000 clones, with approximately 91% occurring once and the leading ten covering under 2.5%. The sequencing sample was made of CD1b-GMM tetramer-negative cells sorted from PBMCs. Receptor source: an adult woman with latent tuberculosis.

This sequence joins TRBV18 and TRBJ1-1, with 11 nucleotides matching TRBD1. Losses at the gene ends were 4 bases for V and 5 bases for J; bases not matched to a gene: 9. Per the germline V gene, CDR1 is KGHSH and CDR2 is LQKENI. There are 16 residues in the CDR3. The CDR3 DNA reads TGTGCCAGCTCACTCCGGACAGGGGGCGATCATACTGAAGCTTTCTTT. The encoded protein is CASSLRTGGDHTEAFF. The full variable domain, with the rest looked up from reference TRBV18 and TRBJ1-1, is NAGVMQNPRHLVRRRGQEARLRCSPMKGHSHVYWYRQLPEEGLKFMVYLQKENIIDESGMPKERFSAEFPKEGPSILRIQQVVRGDSAAYFCASSLRTGGDHTEAFFGQGTRLTVV.

This clone appeared a few times. The V call is TRBV5-4, the J call TRBJ2-6; 8 nucleotides match TRBD1. This CDR3 comprises 15 residues. The junction had 2 bases not matched to a gene; V was cut back by 4 bases and J by 2 bases. Germline values: CDR1 SGHNT, CDR2 YYREEE (reference sequence). CDR3 loop: CASSRQGPGANVLTF. The CDR3, as DNA: TGTGCCAGCAGCCGACAGGGGCCTGGGGCCAACGTCCTGACTTTC.

The chain recombines TRBV9 with TRBJ1-3, with 8 nucleotides matching TRBD1. CDR1 is SGDLS, CDR2 YYNGEE, per germline. The V segment lost 2 bases and the J segment 3 bases; nucleotides outside the gene matches: 4. The length of the CDR3 is 15 residues. The CDR3 reads CASSVGQGFGNTIYF. In DNA, the CDR3 is TGTGCCAGCAGCGTCGGACAGGGATTTGGAAACACCATATATTTT.